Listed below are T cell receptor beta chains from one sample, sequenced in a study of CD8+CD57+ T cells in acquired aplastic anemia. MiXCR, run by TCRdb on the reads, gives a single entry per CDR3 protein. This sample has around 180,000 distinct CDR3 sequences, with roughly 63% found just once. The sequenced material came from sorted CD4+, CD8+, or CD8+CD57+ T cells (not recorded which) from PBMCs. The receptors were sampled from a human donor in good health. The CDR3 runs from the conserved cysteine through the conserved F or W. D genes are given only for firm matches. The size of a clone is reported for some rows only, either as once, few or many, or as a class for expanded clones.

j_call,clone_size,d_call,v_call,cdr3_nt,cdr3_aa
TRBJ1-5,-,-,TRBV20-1,TGCAGTGTCAGATATAGCAATCAGCCCCAGCATTTT,CSVRYSNQPQHF
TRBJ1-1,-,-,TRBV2,TGTGCCAGCAGCGCCTGGGGGGGAAGGGAAACTGAAGCTTTCTTT,CASSAWGGRETEAFF
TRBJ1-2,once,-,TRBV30,TGTGCCTGGGGTGTACGTCCGATCAAAAACTATGGCTACACCTTC,CAWGVRPIKNYGYTF
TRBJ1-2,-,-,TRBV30,TGTACCTGGAGTGCCCTCAGGGGAAACTATGGCTACACCTTC,CTWSALRGNYGYTF
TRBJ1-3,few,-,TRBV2,TGTGCCAGCAGGGGGAACAGTTTATCTGGAAACACCATATATTTT,CASRGNSLSGNTIYF
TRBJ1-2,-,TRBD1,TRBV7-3,TGTGCCAGCAGCCCGGTGGCAGGGGGTCTTGGCTACACCTTC,CASSPVAGGLGYTF
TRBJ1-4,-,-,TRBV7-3,TGTGCCAGCAGCCCCGGGGGTGAAAAACTGTTTTTT,CASSPGGEKLFF
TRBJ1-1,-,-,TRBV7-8,TGTGCCAGCAGCTTAGCGAGGAAGAACACTGAAGCTTTCTTT,CASSLARKNTEAFF
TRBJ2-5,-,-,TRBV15,TGTGCCACCAGCAGAGATGGTACCGGGAGTTCTCAAGAGACCCAGTACTTC,CATSRDGTGSSQETQYF
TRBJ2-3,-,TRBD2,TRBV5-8,TGTGCCAGCAGCCCGTCCGGACGGGGGGCAGATACGCAGTATTTT,CASSPSGRGADTQYF
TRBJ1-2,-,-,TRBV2,TGTGCCAGCAGCGCCTCGGGACATCCCCTGAGGTATGGCTACACCTTC,CASSASGHPLRYGYTF
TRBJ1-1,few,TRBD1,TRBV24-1,TGTGCCACCAGTGGGCTACAGGGGGCTGGTGAAGCTTTCTTT,CATSGLQGAGEAFF
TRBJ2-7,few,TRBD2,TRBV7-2,TGTGCCAGCAGCCAGAGACTAGCGGGAGGATGGGACTTC,CASSQRLAGGWDF
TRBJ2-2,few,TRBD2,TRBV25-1,TGTGCCAGCAGTGCGGGAGGAGGCACCGGGGAGCTGTTTTTT,CASSAGGGTGELFF
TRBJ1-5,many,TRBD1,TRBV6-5,TGTGCCAGCAGCCCGGGACAGGGGCGGTCCCAGCATTTT,CASSPGQGRSQHF
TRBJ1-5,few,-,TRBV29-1,TGCAGCGTGCAGGGACTCAATCAGCCCCAGCATTTT,CSVQGLNQPQHF
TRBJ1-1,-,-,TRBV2,TGTGCCAGCCGGGGGAGTGAAGCTTTCTTT,CASRGSEAFF
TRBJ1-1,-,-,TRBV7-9,TGTGTCAGCAGCGCAGGTGAAGCTTTCTTT,CVSSAGEAFF
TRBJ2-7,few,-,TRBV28,TGTGCCAGCAGTGCCACAGAAACCTACGAGCAGTACTTC,CASSATETYEQYF
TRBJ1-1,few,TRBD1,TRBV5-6,TGTGCCAGCAGCAGGAACAGGGGACCTGAAGCTTTCTTT,CASSRNRGPEAFF
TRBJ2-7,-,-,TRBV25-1,TGTGCCAGCAGTGAATCGGAAGGGCGCCACGAGCAGTACTTC,CASSESEGRHEQYF
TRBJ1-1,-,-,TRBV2,TGTGCCAGCACCATGAGTTACACTGAAGCTTTCTTT,CASTMSYTEAFF
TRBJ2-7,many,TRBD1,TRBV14,TGTGCCAGCAGCCAGGGACAGGGGATTGCCTACGAGCAGTACTTC,CASSQGQGIAYEQYF
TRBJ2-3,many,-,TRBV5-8,TGTGCCAGCACCCTCGACGGGAGTAGTACAGATACGCAGTATTTT,CASTLDGSSTDTQYF
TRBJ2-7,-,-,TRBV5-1,TGCGCCAGCAGCCGTCAAGGCGGGGTGGCCTTGTCCTACGAGCAGTACTTC,CASSRQGGVALSYEQYF
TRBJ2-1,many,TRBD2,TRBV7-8,TGTGCCAGCAGCTCAGCGGGAGTTTCCTACAATGAGCAGTTCTTC,CASSSAGVSYNEQFF
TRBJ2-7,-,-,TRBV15,TGTGCCACCAGCAGAGATAGATCCGCTCTACTTTACGAGCAGTACTTC,CATSRDRSALLYEQYF
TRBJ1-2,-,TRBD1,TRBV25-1,TGTGCCAGCAGTATACAGGGGATGTCCCTCTATGGCTACACCTTC,CASSIQGMSLYGYTF
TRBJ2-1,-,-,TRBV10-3,TGTGCCGCCTTAGGGGGGTCAGTGAATGAGCAGTTCTTC,CAALGGSVNEQFF
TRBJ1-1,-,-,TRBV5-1,TGCGCCAGCAGCTTCGACATGGACACTGAAGCTTTCTTT,CASSFDMDTEAFF
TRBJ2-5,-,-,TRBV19,TGTGCCAGTAGTCCAAGGGGGGCTGTTGAGACCCAGTACTTC,CASSPRGAVETQYF
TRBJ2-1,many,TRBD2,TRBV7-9,TGTGCCAGCAGCCGGGGACTAGCGGGATGGAGCGAGCAGTTCTTC,CASSRGLAGWSEQFF
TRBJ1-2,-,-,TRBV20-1,TGCAGTGCTAGAGGGGGGATCCTCTATGGCTACACCTTC,CSARGGILYGYTF
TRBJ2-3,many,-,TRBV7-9,TGTGCCAGCAGCCCCGGACCCACAGATACGCAGTATTTT,CASSPGPTDTQYF
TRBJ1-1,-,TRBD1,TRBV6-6,TGTGCCAGCAGTTACCCATCGACAGGGTCTGAAGCTTTCTTT,CASSYPSTGSEAFF
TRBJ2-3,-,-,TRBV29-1,TGCAGCGGCACTGCCGGAGGCCACACAGATACGCAGTATTTT,CSGTAGGHTDTQYF
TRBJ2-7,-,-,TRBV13,TGTGCCAGCAGCTTAGTGGCCCAGGGATACGAGCAGTACTTC,CASSLVAQGYEQYF
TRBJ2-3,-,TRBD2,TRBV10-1,TGCGCCAGCAGTGATGGGGGGGGCACAGATACGCAGTATTTT,CASSDGGGTDTQYF
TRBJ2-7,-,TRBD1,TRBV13,TGTGCCAGCAGCTACGGACAGGGGTCGGGATACGAGCAGTACTTC,CASSYGQGSGYEQYF
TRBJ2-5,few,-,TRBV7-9,TGTGCCAGCAGCTTAGTATGGGAGACCCAGTACTTC,CASSLVWETQYF
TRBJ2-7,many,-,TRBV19,TGTGCCAGTAGTCCTGGGTCCTCTGGGTACGAGCAGTACTTC,CASSPGSSGYEQYF
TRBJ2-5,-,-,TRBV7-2,TGTGCCAGCAGCCCCTCTATGCCACAAGAGACCCAGTACTTC,CASSPSMPQETQYF
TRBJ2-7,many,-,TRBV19,TGTGCCAGTAGTAAGGTCGGGAACTCCTACGAGCAGTACTTC,CASSKVGNSYEQYF
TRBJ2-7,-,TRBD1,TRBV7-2,TGTGCCAGCAGCTTAGGGGACAGGGTCCACTTC,CASSLGDRVHF
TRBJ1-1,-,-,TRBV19,TGTGCCAGTAGTATAGATCAAAGTTGGCCTGGGGCTTTCTTT,CASSIDQSWPGAFF